There are a few counts of the clone carrying this TCR beta chain. The sample comes from a study of blood T cell repertoires in COVID-19. Background on the study: Both acute and convalescent COVID-19 samples were obtained from the United States, Italy and Spain. PBMCs, B-cell-depleted T cells, or T cells were the source of the cDNA or gDNA that made up the material.

Study members were between about 18 and 95 years old and lived in roughly 24 US regions. The CDR3 runs to 14 residues. Germline V lookup: CDR1 KGHDR, CDR2 SFDVKD. The ends were cut back, 5 bases at V and 2 bases at J, with 10 bases in the middle. Original handling: Using reference gene primer amplification, nucleated cell counts were estimated. Assay used: immunoSEQ multiplex PCR; TCRdb lists only in-frame clones, some missing. Clone size and V and J calls were adopted from that table, with D and trimming inferred from the DNA. The repertoire holds about 160,000 clones, about 85% seen once, with about 8% in the top ten.

V usage is TRBV24-1 and J usage is TRBJ2-3; D not certain. This clonotype originated in a woman aged 45-65 years who had recovered from COVID-19. Sequenced sample: PBMCs or T cells enriched from blood (not recorded which). In DNA form, the CDR3 reads TGTGCCACCAGTGCAGCGACCAACACAGATACGCAGTATTTT. Translating it yields CATSAATNTDTQYF.